The clone carrying this TCR beta chain was counted once. From germline, CDR1 is SGDLS and CDR2 YYNGEE. Trimming cost V 4 bases and J 5 bases; bases outside gene matches: 5. The CDR3 consists of 14 residues. Under the authors' procedure: Reference gene primer amplification gave nucleated cell count estimates. Clones were read by immunoSEQ multiplex PCR, and TCRdb kept only the in-frame ones, dropping some. The V and J calls and clone size come from that table; D and trimming were worked out from the DNA. The sample carries 60,000 to 90,000 clones, around four fifths recorded once. The entry originates in a study of blood T cell repertoires in COVID-19. About the study: The study drew acute and convalescent COVID-19 samples from the United States, Italy and Spain. The cDNA or gDNA used as material had been derived from T cells, B-cell-depleted T cells, or PBMCs.

This TCR derives from a man aged 60-69 years with acute or convalescent COVID-19. What was sequenced was peripheral blood. V and J are TRBV9 and TRBJ1-2; TRBD1 agrees at 10 bases. CDR3 sequence reads: CASSPWDRGYGYTF. Written as DNA, the CDR3 is TGTGCCAGCAGCCCCTGGGACAGGGGTTATGGCTACACCTTC.